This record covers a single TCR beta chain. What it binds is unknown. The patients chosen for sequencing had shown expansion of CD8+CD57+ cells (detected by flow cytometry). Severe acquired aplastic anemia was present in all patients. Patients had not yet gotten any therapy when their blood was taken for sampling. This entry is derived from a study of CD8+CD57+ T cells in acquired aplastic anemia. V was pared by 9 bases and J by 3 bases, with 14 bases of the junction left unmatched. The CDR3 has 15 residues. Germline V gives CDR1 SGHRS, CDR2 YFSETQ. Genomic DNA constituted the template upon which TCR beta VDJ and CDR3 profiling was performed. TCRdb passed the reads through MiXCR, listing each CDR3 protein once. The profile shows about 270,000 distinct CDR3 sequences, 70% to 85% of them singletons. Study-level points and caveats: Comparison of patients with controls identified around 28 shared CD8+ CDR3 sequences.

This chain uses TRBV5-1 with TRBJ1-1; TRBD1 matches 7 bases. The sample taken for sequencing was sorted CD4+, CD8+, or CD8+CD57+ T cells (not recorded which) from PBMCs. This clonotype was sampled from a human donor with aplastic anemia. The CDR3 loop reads CATRQGLSEHTEAFF. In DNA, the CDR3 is TGCGCCACCAGACAGGGTCTGAGCGAGCACACTGAAGCTTTCTTT.